This is a list of T cell receptor beta chains from one sample in a study of T cell changes during pregnancy in multiple sclerosis. TCRdb keeps only in-frame clones here, not all; method: immunoSEQ multiplex PCR. In the table there are 55,000 to 70,000 clones, over 85% of which are singletons. This specimen was CD4+ T cells from peripheral blood mononuclear cells, taken before pregnancy. The origin of the receptors is a female donor with multiple sclerosis, enrolled in a pregnancy study. CDR3s leave out the opening cysteine and the closing phenylalanine or tryptophan. Size values are once, few and many counts, or a class for expanded clones, and some rows have none.

cdr3_length v_call clone_size cdr3_aa
14 TRBV2 NA ASSERGVRTNEKLF
11 TRBV30 NA AWMGGRGDEQY
10 TRBV4-2 NA ASQGKEYGYT
14 TRBV6-5 NA ASSYLGAGGPGELF
12 TRBV19 NA ASSIASLTDTQY
13 TRBV7-2 NA ASSLRREGYNEQF
13 TRBV19 few ASTPGTSGHNEQF
13 TRBV11-2 NA ASRALGRGIDEQY
9 TRBV11-2 NA ASSLGPPLH
12 TRBV28 NA ASTRGSIGYEQY
12 TRBV2 NA ASRTGQGSYGYT
16 TRBV7-2 NA ASSYLPPGQGYADTQY
13 TRBV29-1 NA SVTRDRGIYNEQF
15 TRBV28 NA ASSPPGPGSSYNEQF
14 TRBV2 NA ASMRTSGSSRAEQY
11 TRBV10-3 NA AISDRMLYGYT
11 TRBV14 NA ASSPGQYYGYT
14 TRBV7-3 NA ASSSWTSFNTGELF
13 TRBV7-3 NA ASSLGQGRRNEQF
12 TRBV28 NA ASSQAGWAYEQY
13 TRBV5-6 once ASKRTGTRGDEQY
9 TRBV20-1 NA SAPWNEGQY
14 TRBV6-5 NA ASSYNSGMAKNIQY
13 TRBV19 NA ASSIAGVGTGELF
15 TRBV14 NA ASSPGTSGRTTDTQY
13 TRBV21-1 NA ASSKAAGERETQY
16 TRBV28 NA ASRRPGTGGYSNQPQH
16 TRBV7-2 NA ASSLRLTSGFSTDTQY
19 TRBV4-1 NA ASSQLPAGTSGLLRGNEQF